The 23 T cell receptor beta chains listed next were all sequenced from one sample in a study. The sequencing machine was an Illumina MiSeq. TCRdb ran its own pipeline on the public reads, namely fastp trimming at Q25 and MiXCR clone calling, and kept in-frame beta chains. CDR3 protein duplicates are merged, each entry listing the most common genes and DNA. This sample gives around 5,200 distinct CDR3 sequences in total; 9.5% of them show up just once. The ten most abundant clones make up around 5% of the sample. The sequencing input was CD4+ T cells from synovial fluid. These receptors were taken from a human donor with rheumatoid arthritis.

This clonotype is classed as large. The chain links TRBV6-1 to TRBJ2-2; D remains ambiguous. The V end was cut by 4 bases, the J end by 0 bases, with 6 bases between. Per germline, CDR1 MNHNS and CDR2 SASEGT. CDR3 length equals 14 residues. The CDR3 spells CASSARTNTGELFF. CDR3 nucleotides: TGTGCCAGCAGTGCCAGGACGAACACCGGGGAGCTGTTTTTT.

This chain uses TRBV28 with TRBJ2-1; a possible D gene is TRBD1 (5 bases). V lost 1 base and J lost 5, with 9 bases in between. This CDR3 spans 14 amino acids. Germline V gene lookup returns CDR1 MDHEN and CDR2 SYDVKM. The CDR3 region is CASSLYDRDNEQFF. The CDR3 DNA reads as TGTGCCAGCAGTTTATATGACAGAGACAATGAGCAGTTCTTC.

There are many counts of this clonotype. The chain employs TRBV18 and TRBJ2-7; TRBD2 aligns across 8 bases. Per germline, CDR1 KGHSH and CDR2 LQKENI. The CDR3 is 14 amino acids. V trimming: 2 bases; J trimming: 0 bases; junction bases outside the gene matches: 0. The CDR3, as DNA: TGTGCCAGCTCACCAGGGACTAGCTCCTACGAGCAGTACTTC. Translated: CASSPGTSSYEQYF.

By sample fraction, this clonotype is large. The chain has TRBV6-1 and TRBJ1-4; a possible D gene is TRBD1 (6 bases). There are 16 residues in the CDR3. V was shortened by 8 bases and J by 0 bases, with 16 bases between the two germline ends. Germline V lookup: CDR1 MNHNS, CDR2 SASEGT. In DNA, the CDR3 is TGTGCCAGCGGTCCGTACGGGGGCGCAACTAATGAAAAACTGTTTTTT. It is translated as CASGPYGGATNEKLFF.

V gene TRBV28 combines with J gene TRBJ2-3, with 9 bases lining up with TRBD1. V gave up 4 bases and J gave up 1 base; unmatched junction bases: 12. There are 18 residues in the CDR3. CDR1 is MDHEN and CDR2 is SYDVKM in the germline V gene. CDR3: CASSSSTSDRGRTDTQYF. The CDR3 DNA follows: TGTGCCAGCAGTTCCTCTACCTCGGACAGGGGCCGCACAGATACGCAGTATTTT.

This clonotype is judged medium-sized. The rearrangement uses TRBV7-9 and TRBJ2-2; D uncertain. The CDR3 sequence is 16 residues long. V gave up 1 base and J gave up 3 bases, with 12 bases separating them. Germline CDR1 and CDR2: SEHNR and FQNEAQ (reference sequence). CDR3: CASSLVAGVHTGELFF. The CDR3 coding sequence is TGTGCCAGCAGCTTAGTAGCTGGGGTCCACACCGGGGAGCTGTTTTTT.

This clonotype was seen repeatedly, ten times or more. J is TRBJ1-1 and V is TRBV10-2; 9 bases match TRBD1. V lost 2 bases and J lost 4; bases outside the gene matches: 5. CDR1 and CDR2 from the germline V gene are WSHSY and SAAADI. The CDR3 consists of 15 residues. The CDR3 spells CASSETTGGGTEAFF. DNA of the CDR3: TGCGCCAGCAGTGAGACAACAGGGGGCGGCACTGAAGCTTTCTTT.

This clonotype ranks as medium-sized (0.01 to 0.1%). The genes are TRBV7-9 and TRBJ2-3, with TRBD2 matching over 8 bases. The CDR3 extends over 13 amino acids. Trimming took 5 bases from V and 4 from J; bases not matched to a gene: 2. Germline lookup yields CDR1 SEHNR and CDR2 FQNEAQ (reference sequence). For the CDR3, the DNA is TGTGCCAGCAGCCGGGGACTAGCAGATACGCAGTATTTT. It translates to CASSRGLADTQYF.

In its sample, this clonotype ranks as medium-sized. The V gene is TRBV7-2, the J gene TRBJ2-3; 11 nucleotides match TRBD2. This CDR3 is 15 amino acids long. Germline CDR1 is SGHTA and CDR2 is FQGNSA. With 5 bases clipped from V and 5 bases from J, the junction kept 6 bases outside the gene matches. CDR3 coding DNA: TGTGCCAGCAGCCAACTAGCGGGAGTGGGAGATACGCAGTATTTT. Translating gives CASSQLAGVGDTQYF. The full variable domain, completed using reference TRBV7-2 and TRBJ2-3, is GAGVSQSPSNKVTEKGKDVELRCDPISGHTALYWYRQSLGQGLEFLIYFQGNSAPDKSGLPSDRFSAERTGGSVSTLTIQRTQQEDSAVYLCASSQLAGVGDTQYFGPGTRLTVL.

This clonotype was seen only once. This sequence joins TRBV19 and TRBJ1-5, with a weak D call TRBD1 (6 bases). Per germline, CDR1 LNHDA and CDR2 SQIVND (reference sequence). The CDR3 runs to 15 residues. The V and J ends lost 5 bases and 0 bases respectively, with 11 bases between them. The DNA of the CDR3 is TGTGCCAGTAGTCCTACAGGGCTTAGCAATCAGCCCCAGCATTTT. Its protein product is CASSPTGLSNQPQHF.

This clonotype is judged medium-sized (0.01 to 0.1%). The chain's CDR3 is CASGLSGLSSYEQYF. The CDR3 region has the DNA TGTGCCAGCGGACTAAGCGGGTTGAGCTCCTACGAGCAGTACTTC. The V gene is TRBV7-8, the J gene TRBJ2-7; TRBD2 is a possible D gene (6 bases). There are 15 residues in the CDR3. Trimming took off 8 bases at V and 0 bases at J, with 17 bases between the two ends. CDR1 and CDR2 from the germline V gene are SGHVS and FQNEAQ.

By sample share, this clonotype is medium-sized. The chain uses TRBV6-1 and TRBJ1-2; the D is unclear. The CDR3 is made up of 12 amino acids. Germline V gene lookup returns CDR1 MNHNS and CDR2 SASEGT. Trimming took 3 bases from V and 5 from J, leaving 7 bases between them. The CDR3 is CASSDRMYGYTF. DNA for the CDR3: TGTGCCAGCAGTGACCGGATGTATGGCTACACCTTC.

In this sample, this clonotype turned up many times. This sequence joins TRBV20-1 and TRBJ2-1; the D gene is possibly TRBD1 (5 bases). The V gene's germline CDR1 is DFQATT and CDR2 SNEGSKA (reference sequence). Trimming removed 3 bases from V and 10 bases from J, with 16 bases in between. The CDR3 loop spans 13 amino acids. The CDR3 loop reads CSASRAPLGEQFF. CDR3 sequence (DNA): TGCAGTGCTAGCAGGGCTCCGCTGGGCGAGCAGTTCTTC.

This clonotype was detected many times. The CDR3 region has the DNA TGTGCCAGCAGTTTAGCGTGGGGCACATACGAGCAGTACTTC. The encoded protein is CASSLAWGTYEQYF. This chain joins TRBV12-3 or TRBV12-4 and TRBJ2-7, with D tentatively TRBD1 (5 bases). This CDR3 spans 14 amino acids. V was shortened by 0 bases and J by 4 bases, with 10 bases between the two germline ends.

The V and J genes are TRBV18 and TRBJ1-1; D ambiguous. This CDR3 has 16 residues. Germline values: CDR1 KGHSH, CDR2 LQKENI. The V gene lost 2 bases and the J gene lost 3 bases, with 16 bases spanning the gap. DNA for the CDR3: TGTGCCAGCTCACCAGGGGTACAAATCCGGGACACTGAAGCTTTCTTT. This translates into CASSPGVQIRDTEAFF. Based on the CDR3 plus reference TRBV18 and TRBJ1-1, the full variable domain is NAGVMQNPRHLVRRRGQEARLRCSPMKGHSHVYWYRQLPEEGLKFMVYLQKENIIDESGMPKERFSAEFPKEGPSILRIQQVVRGDSAAYFCASSPGVQIRDTEAFFGQGTRLTVV.

CDR3 nucleotides: TGTGCCAGCAGTTTCGACACCCAAGAGACCCAGTACTTC. Protein product: CASSFDTQETQYF. The chain links TRBV12-3 or TRBV12-4 to TRBJ2-5; D gene ambiguous. V was trimmed by 3 bases and J by 1 base, leaving 6 bases between them. The CDR3 consists of 13 residues.

This clonotype is medium-sized (0.01 to 0.1%) within its sample. CDR3 amino acids: CASSLAPTGKDTQYF. The CDR3, as DNA: TGTGCCAGCAGCTTAGCGCCGACAGGGAAGGATACGCAGTATTTT. The chain employs TRBV7-6 and TRBJ2-3; 7 nucleotides agree with TRBD1. The CDR3 is 15 residues long. Germline assignment: CDR1 SGHVS and CDR2 FNYEAQ. Unmatched junction bases numbered 6, after V lost 0 bases and J lost 6 bases.

This clonotype is medium-sized in the sample. The CDR3 coding sequence is TGCAGTGCTGGGACGGGCCTCAATTCACCCCTCCACTTT. It translates to CSAGTGLNSPLHF. The gene calls are TRBV20-1 and TRBJ1-6, with D perhaps matching TRBD1 (5 bases). The CDR3 spans 13 residues. Germline V CDR1 and CDR2: DFQATT, SNEGSKA (reference sequence). Trimming stripped 5 bases from V and 7 bases from J, with 12 bases between.

This clonotype was observed many times. The CDR3 reads CASSTNQNLLAKNIQYF. The CDR3 DNA reads TGTGCCAGTAGTACGAATCAGAACTTACTAGCCAAAAACATTCAGTACTTC. The genes are TRBV19 and TRBJ2-4; D gene uncertain. The CDR3 totals 17 residues. With 4 bases removed from V and 0 bases from J, the gap between germline ends came to 16 bases. Germline loops: CDR1 LNHDA, CDR2 SQIVND (reference sequence). Full variable domain (outside the CDR3, taken from reference TRBV19 and TRBJ2-4): DGGITQSPKYLFRKEGQNVTLSCEQNLNHDAMYWYRQDPGQGLRLIYYSQIVNDFQKGDIAEGYSVSREKKESFPLTVTSAQKNPTAFYLCASSTNQNLLAKNIQYFGAGTRLSVL.

As for this clonotype: Given a much more abundant clone one base away, this may be a read error. The chain joins TRBV28 to TRBJ2-7; D call uncertain. Germline CDR1 is MDHEN and CDR2 is SYDVKM. The CDR3 is made up of 11 amino acids. The CDR3 here is CASSQRHEQHF. Written as DNA, the CDR3 is TGTGCCAGCAGTCAAAGGCACGAGCAGCACTTC.

Many counts were recorded for this clonotype. The chain employs TRBV28 and TRBJ1-2; no firm D call. The CDR3 runs 13 residues. Trimming stripped 2 bases from V and 2 bases from J, with 6 bases between. Germline CDR1 reads MDHEN; CDR2 reads SYDVKM. Here the CDR3 reads CASSLGVNYGYTF. CDR3 DNA: TGTGCCAGCAGTTTAGGGGTGAACTATGGCTACACCTTC.

Relative to its sample, this clonotype is medium-sized (0.01 to 0.1%). The J gene is TRBJ2-5, the V gene TRBV7-9, with no clear D. Trimming took 3 bases from V and 2 from J, leaving 7 bases between them. This CDR3 has 13 amino acids. CDR1 and CDR2 from the germline V gene are SEHNR and FQNEAQ (reference sequence). For the CDR3, the DNA is TGTGCCAGCAGCTTTGACATACAAGAGACCCAGTACTTC. Translating it yields CASSFDIQETQYF.

The sample holds many counts of this clonotype. The gene calls are TRBV28 and TRBJ1-2; D ambiguous. V lost 2 bases to trimming and J lost 3 bases, with 4 bases between them. The CDR3 consists of 12 residues. Germline V CDR1 and CDR2: MDHEN, SYDVKM. CDR3 protein: CASSLTDYGYTF. CDR3 sequence (DNA): TGTGCCAGCAGTTTAACAGACTATGGCTACACCTTC.